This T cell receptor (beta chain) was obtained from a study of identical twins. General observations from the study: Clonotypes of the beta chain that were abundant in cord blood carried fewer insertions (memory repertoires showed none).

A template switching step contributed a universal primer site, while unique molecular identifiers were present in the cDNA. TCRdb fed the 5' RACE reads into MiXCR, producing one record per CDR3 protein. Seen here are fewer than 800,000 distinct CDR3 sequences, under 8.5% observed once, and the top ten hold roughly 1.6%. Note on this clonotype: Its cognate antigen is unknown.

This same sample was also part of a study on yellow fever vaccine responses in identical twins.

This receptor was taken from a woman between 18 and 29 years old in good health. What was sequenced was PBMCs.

In DNA form, the CDR3 reads TGCGCCAGCAGCCAGTCAGAGACCAGGAACACCGGGGAGCTGTTTTTT. Translated, it gives CASSQSETRNTGELFF. The chain couples TRBV4-1 to TRBJ2-2; D gene uncertain. The CDR3 is 16 amino acids. V was shortened by 3 bases and J by 1 base, with 12 bases between the two germline ends. The germline V gene encodes CDR1 MGHRA and CDR2 YSYEKL.